This T cell receptor (beta chain) was captured in a study of CD8 T cells in Susac syndrome. When the RNA was reverse transcribed, random hexamers were used with an input of roughly 0.45 to 1 ug. The immunoSEQ assay covered 54 Vbeta and 13 Jbeta segments for CDR3. A single record per CDR3 protein comes from TCRdb applying MiXCR to the immunoSEQ multiplex PCR reads. The sample carries 330,000 or so distinct CDR3 sequences, over 75% recorded once. The sequenced target, TCR beta, came from blood CD8+ and CD4+ T cells. This clonotype has a handful of counts. The V gene end was trimmed by 5 bases and the J gene end by 8 bases; junction bases not matched to a gene: 18. This CDR3 contains 18 residues. CDR1 and CDR2 from the germline V gene are SGHRS and YFSETQ.

This sequence was found in a human donor with multiple sclerosis. The genes are TRBV5-1 and TRBJ2-1; TRBD2 aligns across 11 bases. Input material: CD8+ T cells from PBMCs. CDR3 sequence (DNA): TGCGCCAGCAGGGGACAGGGAAGTAGCGGGAGGGCCTTTGATGAGCAGTTCTTC. This gives the protein CASRGQGSSGRAFDEQFF.